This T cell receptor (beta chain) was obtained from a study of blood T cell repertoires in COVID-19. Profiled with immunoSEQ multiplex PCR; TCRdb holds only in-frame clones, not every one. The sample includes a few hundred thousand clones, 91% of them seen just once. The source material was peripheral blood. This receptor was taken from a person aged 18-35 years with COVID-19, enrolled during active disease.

The CDR3 nucleotides are TGTGCCAGTGGGACAGTCGATAGCAATCAGCCCCAGCATTTT. Translated, it gives CASGTVDSNQPQHF. J is TRBJ1-5 and V is TRBV21-1; the D call TRBD1 from the table was never checked on the DNA. TRBV21-1 is a pseudogene segment. This CDR3 has 14 residues.